A single sample gave rise to the 10 T cell receptor beta chains below, sequenced in a study of radiation and T cells in renal cell carcinoma. Indicated time point: blood 4 weeks post-SBRT, at nephrectomy. Stated treatment: 15 Gy SBRT to primary tumor, nephrectomy 4 weeks later. The assay was immunoSEQ multiplex PCR, and TCRdb's table has in-frame clones only and misses some. The data hold just under 150,000 clones, with around nine tenths observed a single time. This material consisted of blood, taken from a patient whose treatment included radiotherapy and nephrectomy. Receptor source: a woman between 50 and 59 years old with renal cell carcinoma.

In its sample, this clone was seen a few times. The V and J genes are TRBV7-2 and TRBJ1-1; the D gene is possibly TRBD1 (5 bases). CDR3 length: 14 residues. V shed 3 bases and J shed 5 bases, with 13 bases lying between them. Germline CDR1 SGHTA, CDR2 FQGNSA. The CDR3 DNA reads as TGTGCCAGCAGCTTCAACTCGGGGGGAACTGAAGCTTTCTTT. Its translation: CASSFNSGGTEAFF.

The chain uses TRBV4-3 and TRBJ2-7, with D possibly being TRBD2 (6 bases). V was cut by 0 bases and J by 3 bases, with 9 bases left in between. CDR3 length: 14 amino acids. Germline V gene data show CDR1 as LGHNA and CDR2 as YSLEER. DNA of the CDR3: TGCGCCAGCAGCCAAGAAACGGGGGTCTACGAGCAGTACTTC. Amino acids: CASSQETGVYEQYF.

V and J are TRBV2 and TRBJ2-5, with TRBD2 identical over 10 bases. Germline V gives CDR1 SNHLY, CDR2 FYNNEI. Trimming took 3 bases from V and 4 from J; bases not matched to a gene: 5. The CDR3 covers 15 residues. CDR3: CASSDSSGGAETQYF. The CDR3 coding sequence is TGTGCCAGCAGTGACTCTAGCGGGGGTGCAGAGACCCAGTACTTC.

V and J are TRBV7-2 and TRBJ2-1; no definite D call. From germline, CDR1 is SGHTA and CDR2 FQGNSA. The CDR3 spans 14 residues. Between the trimmed V and J ends, which lost 3 bases and 6 bases, there was a span of 12 bases. The CDR3 DNA reads TGTGCCAGCAGCTTGGACGGATCACCCAATGAGCAGTTCTTC. As protein: CASSLDGSPNEQFF.

The rearrangement joins TRBV6-5 to TRBJ2-5, with a weak D call TRBD1 (5 bases). This CDR3 is 13 amino acids long. Trimming shortened V by 6 bases and J by 8 bases, and 16 bases separated the two germline ends. CDR1 MNHEY and CDR2 SVGAGI come from the germline V gene. The CDR3, as DNA: TGTGCCAGCAGCGACGGACATTTTGCCACCCAGTACTTC. Its protein product is CASSDGHFATQYF.

The gene calls are TRBV7-2 and TRBJ2-3, with 9 positions matching TRBD2. The germline gives CDR1 SGHTA, CDR2 FQGNSA. The CDR3 extends over 17 amino acids. V trimming: 5 bases; J trimming: 3 bases; junction bases outside the gene matches: 12. CDR3 nucleotides: TGTGCCAGCAGCCCCCATGCGGGGGGGGCCGGGACAGATACGCAGTATTTT. It specifies CASSPHAGGAGTDTQYF.

In this sample, this clone turned up a few times. The chain couples TRBV18 to TRBJ2-6, with D unclear. The CDR3 length is 13 residues. Germline assignment: CDR1 KGHSH and CDR2 LQKENI. Between the trimmed V and J ends, which lost 3 bases and 4 bases, there was a span of 4 bases. The CDR3 loop reads CASSPGGANVLTF. The CDR3 DNA sequence: TGTGCCAGCTCACCCGGGGGGGCCAACGTCCTGACTTTC.

This chain connects TRBV6-7 to TRBJ2-3; TRBD2 agrees at 8 bases. TRBV6-7 is an ORF for which the function is uncertain. Trimming at V came to 0 bases and at J to 1 base, leaving 6 bases not matched to a gene. CDR3 length: 17 residues. CDR3 sequence: CASSYSRASGRTDTQYF. CDR3 nucleotide sequence: TGTGCCAGCAGTTACTCGAGAGCTAGCGGGCGCACAGATACGCAGTATTTT.

The chain is built from TRBV9 and TRBJ2-7, with TRBD2 matching over 13 bases. The CDR3 contains 16 residues. The germline V gene has CDR1 SGDLS and CDR2 YYNGEE. J gave up 2 bases and V 3 bases, and 5 bases lay outside the gene matches. The CDR3 is CASSAGTSGDPYEQYF. The DNA for the CDR3 is TGTGCCAGCAGCGCCGGGACTAGCGGGGACCCCTACGAGCAGTACTTC. Full variable domain (missing parts from reference TRBV9 and TRBJ2-7): DSGVTQTPKHLITATGQRVTLRCSPRSGDLSVYWYQQSLDQGLQFLIQYYNGEERAKGNILERFSAQQFPDLHSELNLSSLELGDSALYFCASSAGTSGDPYEQYFGPGTRLTVT.

The count of this clone is one. The chain combines TRBV13 with TRBJ2-7, with a weak D call TRBD1 (6 bases). V was trimmed by 5 bases and J by 1 base, leaving 12 bases between them. Looked up from germline, CDR1 is PRHDT and CDR2 is FYEKMQ (reference sequence). The CDR3 consists of 14 residues. CDR3 protein: CASSGSRGSYEQYF. DNA for the CDR3: TGTGCCAGCAGCGGGAGCAGGGGTTCCTACGAGCAGTACTTC.